A selection of T cell receptor beta chains follows, all from one sample in a study of T cell responses to AZD1222 COVID-19 vaccine. This table comes from immunoSEQ multiplex PCR, and its TCRdb copy is limited to in-frame clones, with some not included. Among 90,000 to 120,000 clones, around nine tenths were seen once, and the ten largest hold 22%. The sequenced sample was peripheral blood, obtained on day 0 of AZD1222 vaccination. These receptors came from an adult in good health. Both conserved end residues are part of each CDR3. The order of the fields is clone size, J gene, D gene, V gene, CDR3 DNA, CDR3 protein. The D gene is left open where the match is weak. The size field is filled for only some rows; it gives once, few, many or a size class.

clone_size: .
j_call: TRBJ1-2
d_call: .
v_call: TRBV27
cdr3_nt: TGTGCCAGCAGTTTCGCTAGTGGTGGCTACACCTTC
cdr3_aa: CASSFASGGYTF

clone_size: .
j_call: TRBJ1-5
d_call: .
v_call: TRBV6-2/TRBV6-3
cdr3_nt: TGTGCCAGCAGTATCGGACAGACTAGCAATCAGCCCCAGCATTTT
cdr3_aa: CASSIGQTSNQPQHF

clone_size: .
j_call: TRBJ2-7
d_call: .
v_call: TRBV3-1/TRBV3-2
cdr3_nt: TGTGCCAGTAACATGGAACCACCTGGGGGTTTCTACGAGCAGTACTTC
cdr3_aa: CASNMEPPGGFYEQYF

clone_size: .
j_call: TRBJ1-1
d_call: TRBD1
v_call: TRBV29-1
cdr3_nt: TGCAGCGTCCGGGACAGGGGGCGAAACACTGAAGCTTTCTTT
cdr3_aa: CSVRDRGRNTEAFF

clone_size: .
j_call: TRBJ2-7
d_call: .
v_call: TRBV7-6
cdr3_nt: TGTGCCAGCAGCTTTGCAACCCGGGATCTCAACGAGCAGTACTTC
cdr3_aa: CASSFATRDLNEQYF

clone_size: .
j_call: TRBJ1-3
d_call: .
v_call: TRBV3-1/TRBV3-2
cdr3_nt: TGTGCCAGCAGCCAAGATTTCGGAACAAGGGCCGGAAACACCATATATTTT
cdr3_aa: CASSQDFGTRAGNTIYF

clone_size: .
j_call: TRBJ2-2
d_call: .
v_call: TRBV7-2
cdr3_nt: TGTGCCAGCAGCCCGACCCCCCTAGGTGCCGGGGAGCTGTTTTTT
cdr3_aa: CASSPTPLGAGELFF

clone_size: .
j_call: TRBJ2-7
d_call: TRBD2
v_call: TRBV27
cdr3_nt: TGTGCCAGCAGTTTATCAGCGGGGGGGCTTGAGCAGTACTTC
cdr3_aa: CASSLSAGGLEQYF

clone_size: .
j_call: TRBJ2-5
d_call: TRBD1
v_call: TRBV5-4
cdr3_nt: TGTGCCAGCAGCTTCAAGACAGGGCTCTCAGAGACCCAGTACTTC
cdr3_aa: CASSFKTGLSETQYF

clone_size: .
j_call: TRBJ1-6
d_call: TRBD1
v_call: TRBV7-9
cdr3_nt: TGTGCCAGCAGCTTAGTCGTCGGGACAGGGAATTCACCCCTCCACTTT
cdr3_aa: CASSLVVGTGNSPLHF

clone_size: .
j_call: TRBJ2-5
d_call: .
v_call: TRBV28
cdr3_nt: TGTGCCAGCAGTCAGTGGGGGGTTGAGACCCAGTACTTC
cdr3_aa: CASSQWGVETQYF

clone_size: .
j_call: TRBJ1-3
d_call: .
v_call: TRBV7-8
cdr3_nt: TGTGCCAGCAGCTTACGCCCCGGGGGGGGAAACACCATATATTTT
cdr3_aa: CASSLRPGGGNTIYF

clone_size: .
j_call: TRBJ1-5
d_call: TRBD1
v_call: TRBV18
cdr3_nt: TGTGCCAGCTCACCCTCGGACAGGGGAGGGTATCAGCCCCAGCATTTT
cdr3_aa: CASSPSDRGGYQPQHF

clone_size: .
j_call: TRBJ2-2
d_call: TRBD2
v_call: TRBV18
cdr3_nt: TGTGCCAGCTCACCACGCCAGGCGGGAGGCACCGGGGAGCTGTTTTTT
cdr3_aa: CASSPRQAGGTGELFF

clone_size: once
j_call: TRBJ2-2
d_call: TRBD1
v_call: TRBV9
cdr3_nt: TGTGCCAGCAGCGTCTACGACAGGGGAACCGGGGAGCTGTTTTTT
cdr3_aa: CASSVYDRGTGELFF

clone_size: .
j_call: TRBJ2-7
d_call: TRBD2
v_call: TRBV5-4
cdr3_nt: TGTGCCAGCAGAGTAGCGGGGGGGAGCTCCTACGAGCAGTACTTC
cdr3_aa: CASRVAGGSSYEQYF

clone_size: .
j_call: TRBJ1-4
d_call: TRBD1
v_call: TRBV9
cdr3_nt: TGTGCCAGCAGCGTTAAGGGACAGAGAAATGAAAAACTGTTTTTT
cdr3_aa: CASSVKGQRNEKLFF

clone_size: .
j_call: TRBJ1-1
d_call: .
v_call: TRBV5-1
cdr3_nt: TGCGCCAGCAGCTTGACAGCCCGCGGGATATTAAACACTGAAGCTTTCTTT
cdr3_aa: CASSLTARGILNTEAFF

clone_size: .
j_call: TRBJ2-5
d_call: TRBD2
v_call: TRBV5-6
cdr3_nt: TGTGCCAGCAGCTATAGCGGGGGGGTCCCCCAGTACTTC
cdr3_aa: CASSYSGGVPQYF

clone_size: .
j_call: TRBJ2-3
d_call: .
v_call: TRBV19
cdr3_nt: TGTGCCAGTAGTATCGCGGGGGCCACAGATACGCAGTATTTT
cdr3_aa: CASSIAGATDTQYF

clone_size: once
j_call: TRBJ2-2
d_call: .
v_call: TRBV19
cdr3_nt: TGTGCCAGTAGTATCAGTGACAGTAACACCGGGGAGCTGTTTTTT
cdr3_aa: CASSISDSNTGELFF

clone_size: .
j_call: TRBJ1-6
d_call: TRBD1
v_call: TRBV19
cdr3_nt: TGTGCCAGTAGTGCGGGACAGGGTGGTACACCCCTCCACTTT
cdr3_aa: CASSAGQGGTPLHF

clone_size: .
j_call: TRBJ1-6
d_call: TRBD1
v_call: TRBV2
cdr3_nt: TGTGCCAGCAGCCTAAGACAGGGCTCCTATAATTCACCCCTCCACTTT
cdr3_aa: CASSLRQGSYNSPLHF

clone_size: once
j_call: TRBJ2-5
d_call: .
v_call: TRBV3-1/TRBV3-2
cdr3_nt: TGTGCCAGCGGTTTTTGGGCCCAAGAGACCCAGTACTTC
cdr3_aa: CASGFWAQETQYF

clone_size: .
j_call: TRBJ2-1
d_call: TRBD2
v_call: TRBV7-9
cdr3_nt: TGTGCCAGCAGCCACGGACGAGGACTAGCGGTGGGCAATGAGCAGTTCTTC
cdr3_aa: CASSHGRGLAVGNEQFF

clone_size: .
j_call: TRBJ2-2
d_call: TRBD1
v_call: TRBV5-5
cdr3_nt: TGTGCCAGCAGCTTGACCACAGGGGCGGGGGAGCTGTTTTTT
cdr3_aa: CASSLTTGAGELFF

clone_size: .
j_call: TRBJ1-2
d_call: TRBD1
v_call: TRBV19
cdr3_nt: TGTGCCAGTAGTCCGGTACCGGGACAGGGAGCTGGGGTAAGAGGCTACACCTTC
cdr3_aa: CASSPVPGQGAGVRGYTF

clone_size: once
j_call: TRBJ1-1
d_call: .
v_call: TRBV9
cdr3_nt: TGTGCCAGCAGCGCGGGCCCACAGGGAGTGACTGAAGCTTTCTTT
cdr3_aa: CASSAGPQGVTEAFF

clone_size: few
j_call: TRBJ2-7
d_call: .
v_call: TRBV7-9
cdr3_nt: TGTGCCAGCAGCTTAAGTTCCTACGAGCAGTACTTC
cdr3_aa: CASSLSSYEQYF

clone_size: once
j_call: TRBJ1-3
d_call: .
v_call: TRBV6-2/TRBV6-3
cdr3_nt: TGTGCCAGCAGTTACTCGGGGAACAGCGGAAACACCATATATTTT
cdr3_aa: CASSYSGNSGNTIYF

clone_size: .
j_call: TRBJ1-6
d_call: .
v_call: TRBV5-6
cdr3_nt: TGTGCCAGCAGCTTGGAAGCCCAGGGCTTTACTTCACCCCTCCACTTT
cdr3_aa: CASSLEAQGFTSPLHF

clone_size: .
j_call: TRBJ2-5
d_call: TRBD2
v_call: TRBV13
cdr3_nt: TGTGCCAGCAGCTGGGGGATAGCGGGCGGGGAGACCCAGTACTTC
cdr3_aa: CASSWGIAGGETQYF

clone_size: .
j_call: TRBJ2-7
d_call: .
v_call: TRBV2
cdr3_nt: TGTGCCAGCAACCTCCTTATGGGTGGTTCCTACGAGCAGTACTTC
cdr3_aa: CASNLLMGGSYEQYF

clone_size: .
j_call: TRBJ2-4
d_call: .
v_call: TRBV4-1
cdr3_nt: TGCGCCAGCAGCCAAGATCGTCCAGGGGCCAAAAACATTCAGTACTTC
cdr3_aa: CASSQDRPGAKNIQYF

clone_size: .
j_call: TRBJ2-1
d_call: .
v_call: TRBV7-2
cdr3_nt: TGTGCCAGCAGCTTGGTACACAATGAGCAGTTCTTC
cdr3_aa: CASSLVHNEQFF

clone_size: .
j_call: TRBJ1-6
d_call: TRBD1
v_call: TRBV7-2
cdr3_nt: TGTGCCAGCAGCCGGACAGGGGGCGAATCACCCCTCCACTTT
cdr3_aa: CASSRTGGESPLHF

clone_size: .
j_call: TRBJ2-5
d_call: .
v_call: TRBV29-1
cdr3_nt: TGCAGCGTATCGGCCGGAGGGGAGACCCAGTACTTC
cdr3_aa: CSVSAGGETQYF

clone_size: .
j_call: TRBJ2-7
d_call: .
v_call: TRBV5-1
cdr3_nt: TGCGCCAGCAGCTTGACCCTGGATAGCTCCTACGAGCAGTACTTC
cdr3_aa: CASSLTLDSSYEQYF

clone_size: .
j_call: TRBJ2-1
d_call: TRBD2
v_call: TRBV10-3
cdr3_nt: TGTGCCATCAGTGAGTCGAAGGCGGGGGACTACAATGAGCAGTTCTTC
cdr3_aa: CAISESKAGDYNEQFF

clone_size: .
j_call: TRBJ1-6
d_call: TRBD1
v_call: TRBV5-3
cdr3_nt: TGTGCCAGAAGCTTGGAAGCGTACCGGGACTTCAGCGAGGGGGCTTCACCCCTCCACTTT
cdr3_aa: CARSLEAYRDFSEGASPLHF

clone_size: few
j_call: TRBJ1-6
d_call: .
v_call: TRBV7-2
cdr3_nt: TGTGCCAGCAGCTCCTCACAGGGAATCGCCTATAATTCACCCCTCCACTTT
cdr3_aa: CASSSSQGIAYNSPLHF

clone_size: .
j_call: TRBJ2-3
d_call: TRBD2
v_call: TRBV9
cdr3_nt: TGTGCCAGCAGCGTAGGCGATGGGACTAGCGGGGGGTCCGATACGCAGTATTTT
cdr3_aa: CASSVGDGTSGGSDTQYF

clone_size: once
j_call: TRBJ2-7
d_call: .
v_call: TRBV24-1
cdr3_nt: TGTGCCACCAGTGTGGAAACAGATTCTTTACTCTCCTACGAGCAGTACTTC
cdr3_aa: CATSVETDSLLSYEQYF

clone_size: .
j_call: TRBJ1-3
d_call: .
v_call: TRBV5-6
cdr3_nt: TGTGCCACACAGAGAAGTACAGAACGGTCTGGAAACACCATATATTTT
cdr3_aa: CATQRSTERSGNTIYF

clone_size: .
j_call: TRBJ2-5
d_call: .
v_call: TRBV19
cdr3_nt: TGTGCCAGTAGTAGGAAGCGGACACTCGAGTCGTTCCAAGAGACCCAGTACTTC
cdr3_aa: CASSRKRTLESFQETQYF

clone_size: .
j_call: TRBJ1-1
d_call: TRBD1
v_call: TRBV2
cdr3_nt: TGTGCCAGCAGTAGTGACAGGGGGCGCATAGCTTTCTTT
cdr3_aa: CASSSDRGRIAFF

clone_size: .
j_call: TRBJ1-1
d_call: .
v_call: TRBV12-3/TRBV12-4
cdr3_nt: TGTGCCAGCAGTTTTCGGAGGCACACTGAAGCTTTCTTT
cdr3_aa: CASSFRRHTEAFF